Listed here is a single T cell receptor beta chain. It lacks a known antigen. Base qualities were left out, and no much larger clone turns up one base away. Enrolling through a virtual design, the prospective study's participants ranged in age from about 18 to 100 years and lived across about two dozen United States geographic areas. In the prospective study, participants were assigned to cohorts based on the clinical history participants reported in a screening survey and a study questionnaire. ImmuneRACE Cohort 3 recovered participants were defined by two consecutive negative NP/OP PCR tests, healthcare professional clearance, or symptom resolution. In the prospective study, whole blood, serum and a nasopharyngeal or oropharyngeal swab were collected from each participant by mobile phlebotomists. Over an approximately 2-month period, participants in the prospective study had the option of providing additional blood draws and questionnaires. Before DNA extraction, prospective study blood samples were shipped either frozen or at room temperature.

TCRbeta CDR3 regions were amplified from genomic DNA using the immunoSEQ Assay, a bias-controlled multiplex PCR. On the authors' methods: Within the assay, amplification of reference gene primers was used to estimate how many nucleated cells each sample contained. To quantify the absolute abundance of each unique TCRbeta CDR3 rearrangement, sequence reads were collapsed and filtered. For each sample, productive Simpson clonality was calculated as the square root of Simpson's diversity index across productive rearrangements. The immuneACCESS repertoire file appears here via TCRdb, limited to in-frame rearrangements. These files lack a portion of the clones; in checked studies, under half of the deficit traces to unresolved V genes, and the cause of the others is not known. V and J calls and clone size are as listed in that table; D and trimming were resolved from the DNA. The sample table records around 310,000 clones; about nine tenths of these occur just once. The ten largest clones add up to about 9.4% of the sample.

These data belong to a study of blood T cell repertoires in COVID-19 (dated by TCRdb to 2020 to 2022). Describing the broader study: Collaborator samples came from the United States, Italy and Spain and covered acute and convalescent phases of COVID-19. The repertoires were released in a freely available public database intended as a resource for research on the immune response to SARS-CoV-2. Deeply sampled blood TCRbeta repertoires from subjects exposed to, actively infected with, or recovered from COVID-19 were included in the dataset. Samples were obtained from the ongoing ImmuneRACE study (first 160 participants) and from approximately 1,200 subjects provided by 6 global collaborators. Nearly every sample came with metadata listing a de-identified subject ID, COVID-19 status, age in years and sex. The material from the prospective study consisted of cDNA or gDNA derived from T cells, B-cell-depleted T cells, or PBMCs. HLA class I and class II types, where available, came from metadata supplied by the sample provider rather than from assay-based typing. The paper's findings and limits, for the study overall: Clinical and demographic metadata were provided uncurated, with the amount varying by source and participant.

The specimen sequenced was PBMCs or T cells enriched from blood (not recorded which). The clonotype was recovered from a woman aged 25-40 years who had recovered from COVID-19.

The CDR3 here reads CASSIGPATRLTDTQYF. The DNA is TGTGCCAGTAGTATAGGCCCGGCCACCAGGCTCACAGATACGCAGTATTTT. The chain was built from TRBV19 and TRBJ2-3; the D gene assignment is ambiguous. CDR3 length: 17 amino acids, cysteine to phenylalanine. CDR3 DNA only is kept here, 51 bases in frame from base 1. V is cut by 1 base and J by 2 bases, and the space between the germline ends is 16 bases. The germline V gene (reference sequence) yields LNHDA for CDR1 and SQIVND for CDR2.